Here is one T cell receptor beta chain with its context. This clonotype was detected only a few times. This clone's antigen is unknown. Qualities for individual bases were not recorded, and no much larger clone is one base off. The data derive from a study of blood T cells in healthy people across ages (dated by TCRdb to between 2015 and 2016). For the study in its entirety: In model experiments, template switching captured roughly one uniquely barcoded TCR beta cDNA molecule for every two T cells. The donors were split into four age groups: young (average around 16 years), middle-aged (around 37), aged (approximately 60) and long-lived (approximately 80). Using the same blood draw, the study looked at two additional independent replicas of 1 million unique cDNA reads for two donors, one aged 18 to 30 and the other aged 80 or older. Age-related changes in TCR beta repertoire diversity were measured in the study by deep sequencing normalized with unique cDNA molecular identifiers.

Preparation of the library involved 5' RACE. This sample was sequenced with an Illumina HiSeq 2500. The second PCR ran for about 6 to 11 cycles and used a J-beta primer mix along with a sample-barcoded 5' primer. Each TCR beta cDNA molecule received a unique molecular identifier from a template-switch 5' adaptor carrying 12 random nucleotides. At least 2.5 million CDR3-containing paired-end reads were obtained from each sample. The Mint cDNA synthesis kit, primed by a TRBC-specific oligonucleotide, was used to synthesize first-strand cDNA from all RNA. After uracil-DNA glycosylase treatment, a first 18-cycle PCR used universal primers M1SS and BC2_uni_R on all cDNA. Per the authors' processing: For normalization, 1 million high-quality reads, each with a distinct molecular identifier, were randomly selected from each sample. Reads with shared molecular identifiers were discarded instead of being binned into consensus sequences. MiTCR, set to a Q25 quality threshold and the strictest error-elimination algorithm, was used for CDR3 identification, clonotype clustering and error correction. Lower-bound total TCR beta diversity was estimated with a nonparametric unseen species model using Euler transformation. TCRdb cleaned the public reads at Q25 with fastp, built clones with MiXCR and kept in-frame beta chains. Rows merge per CDR3 protein into single entries with the most common DNA and genes. In this record, the V and J calls reflect TCRdb's handling and not the investigators' own analysis. For this sample there are some 890,000 distinct CDR3 sequences; almost 30% appear just once. Of the sample, roughly a tenth falls within the top ten clones.

The roughly 39 donors, aged about 6 to 95 years, were systemically healthy Caucasian individuals from Russia. Each donor gave ten milliliters of peripheral blood, drawn into EDTA-treated Vacutainer tubes. PBMCs were isolated by Ficoll-Paque density-gradient centrifugation, with at least 6 million obtained per sample. Trizol reagent was used to extract total RNA from the PBMCs, yielding at least 6 micrograms per sample. For every donor, an aliquot of PBMCs went through flow cytometry to measure the percentages of naive CD45RAhigh/CD27high T cells. Findings and caveats that apply to the study as a whole: Since profiling was done on bulk unsorted PBMCs, naive and antigen-experienced compartments could not be conclusively compared. There was a strong correlation between observed TCR beta diversity and the percentage of naive T cells measured by flow cytometry. Donor CMV infection status was unknown, potentially confounding age-related changes in expanded clonotypes. Estimates of total diversity based on one million sequenced T cells were regarded as lower bounds and as underestimates. Compared with the aged group, the long-lived group had more naive CD4+ T cells, fewer expanded clones and increased TCR diversity, a pattern suggesting age selection. As age increased, observed TCR beta diversity per million T cells dropped in a roughly linear way, and a significant reduction was already evident by age 40.

The same data also contributed to another study, on T cells of mothers and their children. The other study reports the following: Nine systemically healthy Caucasian individuals served as donors, namely three mothers together with their six children. cDNA synthesis consumed the entire amount of extracted RNA, loaded at about 1.5 ug RNA in each 15 ul reaction. Sample barcodes and 2-4 random nucleotides were added via the M1S primer in the second PCR. More than 8.5 million TCR beta CDR3 reads were obtained from each mother, and about 3 million reads were obtained from each child. Thymic selection shapes the output of TCR recombination in a similar way in related and unrelated pairs, and inherited differences have a minor effect. Related mother-child pairs always showed normalized repertoire overlap that was slightly higher than in unrelated mother-child pairs, though the difference was never significant. Persistent microchimeric T cell clones were not detected, at a sensitivity of about 99 clones per million clonotypes. To look for features that set related mother-child pairs apart from unrelated individuals, the researchers ran deep NGS to compare the TCR beta repertoires of mothers and children. Mothers averaged approximately 40 +/- 4 years of age and children averaged about 10 +/- 4 years. Libraries were sequenced on Illumina HiSeq 2000 with 100+100 nt paired-end reads after adapter ligation with NEBNext reagents. To prevent cross-contamination, the mother and child libraries were prepared a month apart and were sequenced in separate runs. Between 500,000 and 2,000,000 distinct TCR beta clonotypes were identified per donor. Naive TCR beta clonotypes were estimated from low-frequency clonotypes matched to each donor's FACS-determined naive share, without sorting.

The TCR was taken from a woman aged 40 to 50 in good health. Sample: blood.

DNA sequence: TGCAGCGTTGAAACAGGGTCGGTGCAGTTCTTC. Translated, this is CSVETGSVQFF. The V and J segments used are TRBV29-1 and TRBJ2-1; TRBD1 is a possible D gene, resting on 6 matching bases. The V and J ends are trimmed by 2 bases and 12 bases, leaving 11 bases between them. The germline V gene supplies CDR1 SQVTM and CDR2 ANQGSEA. Measured from the cysteine to the phenylalanine, the CDR3 is 11 residues long. The read is trimmed to its CDR3 DNA, 33 bases read in frame from base 1.